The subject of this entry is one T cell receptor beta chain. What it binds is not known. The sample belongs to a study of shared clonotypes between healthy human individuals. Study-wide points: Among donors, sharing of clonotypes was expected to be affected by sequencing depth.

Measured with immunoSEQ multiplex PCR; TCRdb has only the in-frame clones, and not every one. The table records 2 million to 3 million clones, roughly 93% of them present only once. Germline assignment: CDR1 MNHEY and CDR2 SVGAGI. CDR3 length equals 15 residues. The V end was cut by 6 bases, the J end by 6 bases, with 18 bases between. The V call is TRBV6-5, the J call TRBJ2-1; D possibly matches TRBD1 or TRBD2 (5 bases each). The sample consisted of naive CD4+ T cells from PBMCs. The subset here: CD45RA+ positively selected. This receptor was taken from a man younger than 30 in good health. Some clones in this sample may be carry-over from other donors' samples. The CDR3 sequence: CASRPTGTHINEQFF. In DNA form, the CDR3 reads TGTGCCAGCAGGCCAACCGGGACCCACATCAATGAGCAGTTCTTC.